This TCR beta chain was profiled in a study of OX40 agonist ivuxolimab in advanced cancers. Study at large: Ivuxolimab, which is an agonistic anti-OX40 (CD134) antibody, was administered to the patients. Allowance was made for prior anti-PD-1, anti-PD-L1 or anti-CTLA-4 therapy, and about 44% had some.

With respect to this clone: What it recognizes is unknown.

The germline gives CDR1 MDHEN, CDR2 SYDVKM. With 5 bases removed from V and 7 bases from J, the gap between germline ends came to 14 bases. The CDR3 totals 13 residues. Study conclusions and caveats: Compared with others, partial responders at 0.1-3.0 mg/kg displayed clonal expansion among the lowest.

The assay was immunoSEQ multiplex PCR, and TCRdb's table has in-frame clones only and misses some. The data show about 23,000 clones, around 79% seen once. The clonotype originates from an adult with an advanced solid tumor such as melanoma, head and neck, liver or kidney cancer. The sequencing used CD4+ or CD8+ T cells sorted from blood, collected in a trial of the OX40 agonist ivuxolimab. The chain recombines TRBV28 with TRBJ1-2; tentative D call: TRBD1 (6 bases). CDR3 nucleotides: TGTGCCAGCAGTAGGCAGGGGATTCCTGGCTACACCTTC. As protein: CASSRQGIPGYTF.